Below are 22 T cell receptor beta chains sequenced from a single sample in a study of blood T cell repertoires in COVID-19. Measured with immunoSEQ multiplex PCR; TCRdb has only the in-frame clones, and not every one. In the table there are 200,000 to 250,000 clones, approximately 85% of which are singletons. The sequenced sample was peripheral blood. The receptors were gathered from a man older than 75 with acute or convalescent COVID-19.

This chain uses TRBV5-6 with TRBJ2-1; 13 positions agree with TRBD2. V was pared by 4 bases and J by 0 bases, with 4 bases of the junction left unmatched. In germline, CDR1 is SGHDT, CDR2 YYEEEE. The CDR3 length is 17 residues. The CDR3 region is CASSTRTSGSSYNEQFF. The DNA for the CDR3 is TGTGCCAGCAGCACCCGGACTAGCGGGAGCTCCTACAATGAGCAGTTCTTC.

The rearrangement joins TRBV5-1 to TRBJ1-5; TRBD1 aligns across 7 bases. Germline V gives CDR1 SGHRS, CDR2 YFSETQ. CDR3 length: 15 residues. V dropped 0 bases and J dropped 2; count of bases not matched to a gene: 2. The CDR3 nucleotides read TGCGCCAGCAGCTTGGATACAGGGGGCAATCAGCCCCAGCATTTT. It specifies CASSLDTGGNQPQHF.

V is TRBV6-5 and J is TRBJ1-2; D is undetermined. This CDR3 region has 13 residues. The V end lost 5 bases, the J end lost 4 bases, and 11 bases lay between the germline ends. Germline V gene data show CDR1 as MNHEY and CDR2 as SVGAGI. The CDR3 bases are TGTGCCAGCAGTACCCGGCGCGGCTATGGCTACACCTTC. Translating gives CASSTRRGYGYTF.

The chain couples TRBV2 to TRBJ2-5; 7 positions agree with TRBD1. Germline-derived CDR1 and CDR2 are SNHLY and FYNNEI. This CDR3 has 14 amino acids. The V gene end was trimmed by 11 bases and the J gene end by 2 bases; junction bases not matched to a gene: 11. CDR3 residues: CASLPSRGQETQYF. In DNA, the CDR3 is TGTGCCTCCCTCCCCAGCAGGGGGCAAGAGACCCAGTACTTC.

This clone appeared a few times. The V gene is TRBV28, the J gene TRBJ2-7; D perhaps matches TRBD2 (6 bases). The CDR3 spans 13 residues. With 6 bases removed from V and 9 bases from J, the gap between germline ends came to 18 bases. CDR1 MDHEN and CDR2 SYDVKM come from the germline V gene. CDR3 sequence (DNA): TGTGCCAGCAGACAGCAGGGACTCCCGCCGCAGTACTTC. Protein sequence: CASRQQGLPPQYF.

The chain combines TRBV11-2 with TRBJ2-5; perhaps TRBD1 as D (5 bases). Germline lookup yields CDR1 SGHAT and CDR2 FQNNGV. CDR3 length: 14 residues. The V end was cut by 5 bases, the J end by 10 bases, with 20 bases between. Written as DNA, the CDR3 is TGTGCCAGCAGCAGTCCGGGCGCTCTAAGGGGCCAGTACTTC. Its translation: CASSSPGALRGQYF.

The chain links TRBV19 to TRBJ1-3; D not resolved. The CDR3 length is 16 residues. Germline V gene sequence: CDR1 LNHDA, CDR2 SQIVND (reference sequence). V gave up 0 bases and J gave up 0 bases, with 9 bases separating them. The CDR3: CASSIDRLASGNTIYF. DNA for the CDR3: TGTGCCAGTAGTATAGATCGACTGGCCTCTGGAAACACCATATATTTT.

The J gene is TRBJ2-1, the V gene TRBV29-1, with 8 bases identical to TRBD1. V was clipped by 7 bases and J by 4 bases; unmatched bases: 9. The CDR3 is 14 residues long. CDR1 and CDR2 from the germline V gene are SQVTM and ANQGSEA. The CDR3: CSADRAGVYNEQFF. The CDR3 DNA is TGCAGCGCGGACAGGGCAGGGGTTTACAATGAGCAGTTCTTC.

V usage is TRBV3-1 (or the pseudogene TRBV3-2) and J usage is TRBJ1-1; 7 bases align to TRBD1. V shed 4 bases, J shed 4 bases, and the junction held 18 bases outside the gene matches. Germline CDR1 and CDR2: LGHDT and YNNKEL (reference sequence). CDR3 size: 18 residues. Here the CDR3 reads CASSLRGTANSGITEAFF. CDR3 DNA: TGTGCCAGCAGCCTCCGTGGGACAGCCAACTCGGGGATCACTGAAGCTTTCTTT.

The V gene is TRBV15, the J gene TRBJ1-5; TRBD1 might be the D (5 bases). The V gene's germline CDR1 is LNHNV and CDR2 YYDKDF (reference sequence). CDR3 size: 14 residues. The V and J ends lost 9 bases and 0 bases respectively, with 12 bases between them. In DNA, the CDR3 is TGTGCCACAAGGACACGGGCTAGCAATCAGCCCCAGCATTTT. This encodes CATRTRASNQPQHF.

This chain joins TRBV7-6 and TRBJ1-2, with 8 positions matching TRBD1. In germline, CDR1 is SGHVS, CDR2 FNYEAQ. CDR3 length: 15 residues. V was clipped by 5 bases and J by 6 bases; unmatched bases: 11. This CDR3 reads CASSIVQGAGNGYTF. CDR3 in DNA: TGTGCCAGCAGCATTGTGCAGGGGGCGGGAAATGGCTACACCTTC.

The chain has TRBV9 and TRBJ1-2; no clear D. V was clipped by 3 bases and J by 0 bases, with 6 bases between them. This CDR3 comprises 13 residues. The V gene's germline CDR1 is SGDLS and CDR2 YYNGEE. In nucleotides, the CDR3 is TGTGCCAGCAGCGCTCCCTCTAACTATGGCTACACCTTC. Residues: CASSAPSNYGYTF.

This chain uses TRBV11-2 with TRBJ1-1, with D hard to call. This CDR3 comprises 13 residues. The V gene's germline CDR1 is SGHAT and CDR2 FQNNGV. V lost 5 bases, J lost 6 bases, and 13 bases lay in between. The CDR3 DNA is TGTGCCAGCAGCCCACAGCAGGAGGCTGAAGCTTTCTTT. Translating it yields CASSPQQEAEAFF.

This sequence joins TRBV3-1 (or the pseudogene TRBV3-2) and TRBJ2-1, with a weak D call TRBD2 (5 bases). CDR1 is LGHDT and CDR2 is YNNKEL in the germline V gene (reference sequence). This CDR3 contains 16 residues. The V end lost 1 base, the J end lost 6 bases, and 16 bases lay between the germline ends. The CDR3 sequence is CASSQVLGLASNEQFF. The CDR3 DNA reads TGTGCCAGCAGCCAAGTTTTAGGGCTAGCTTCCAATGAGCAGTTCTTC.

The V call is TRBV20-1, the J call TRBJ2-7, with TRBD2 matching over 11 bases. J was trimmed by 3 bases and V by 3 bases; bases with no gene match: 7. The germline V gene has CDR1 DFQATT and CDR2 SNEGSKA (reference sequence). This CDR3 is built from 15 residues. CDR3 nucleotide sequence: TGCAGTGCTAGTGCCCCGGGACTAGCGGACTACGAGCAGTACTTC. Translating it yields CSASAPGLADYEQYF.

The rearrangement links TRBV4-3 to TRBJ2-4; D is possibly TRBD1 (6 bases). Germline V gene data show CDR1 as LGHNA and CDR2 as YSLEER. The CDR3 contains 13 residues. V lost 1 base, J lost 6 bases, and 7 bases lay in between. This CDR3 is CASSQGTANIQYF. The CDR3 DNA sequence: TGCGCCAGCAGCCAAGGGACAGCAAACATTCAGTACTTC.

Concerning this clone: The junction differs from germline at one of its ends, possibly a read error. The V gene is TRBV7-7, the J gene TRBJ2-3; D is undetermined. The CDR3 has 13 residues. Per germline, CDR1 SSHAT and CDR2 FNYEAQ (reference sequence). The CDR3 region has the DNA TGTGCTAGCAGCTTGGGTGAGGCTGACACGCAGTATTTT. Amino acid sequence: CASSLGEADTQYF.

CDR3 amino acids: CASSPTGGGESPLHF. CDR3 in DNA: TGTGCCAGCTCACCTACAGGGGGAGGCGAATCACCCCTCCACTTT. The chain recombines TRBV18 with TRBJ1-6, with 8 bases matching TRBD1. CDR1 is KGHSH, CDR2 LQKENI, per germline. The CDR3 consists of 15 residues. With 3 bases clipped from V and 10 bases from J, the junction kept 8 bases outside the gene matches.

The chain links TRBV14 to TRBJ2-1; 8 bases align to TRBD2. Trimming took 4 bases from V and 9 from J; bases not matched to a gene: 8. Germline V gene lookup returns CDR1 SGHDN and CDR2 FVKESK. This CDR3 has 14 amino acids. The CDR3 nucleotides are TGTGCCAGCAGCCCTACCGGGAGGGCCGCTGAGCAGTTCTTC. It codes for CASSPTGRAAEQFF.

This clone has only one observation. The rearrangement joins TRBV4-2 to TRBJ2-5, with no clear D. Germline assignment: CDR1 LGHNA and CDR2 YNFKEQ. V dropped 0 bases and J dropped 4 bases, with 6 bases sitting between them. The CDR3 totals 13 residues. The CDR3, as DNA: TGTGCCAGCAGCCAAGAAAGCGCAGAGACCCAGTACTTC. This translates into CASSQESAETQYF.

V gene TRBV19 combines with J gene TRBJ2-1; 9 bases fit TRBD2. Germline V gene data show CDR1 as LNHDA and CDR2 as SQIVND (reference sequence). J was trimmed by 7 bases and V by 6 bases; bases with no gene match: 16. CDR3 size: 17 residues. The DNA for the CDR3 is TGTGCCAGTAGCCCGACCTACGGGGCTAGCGGGATTAATGAGCAGTTCTTC. It is translated as CASSPTYGASGINEQFF.

The rearrangement uses TRBV5-4 and TRBJ2-3, with TRBD1 identical over 9 bases. The germline V gene encodes CDR1 SGHNT and CDR2 YYREEE (reference sequence). This CDR3 is built from 15 residues. J lost 2 bases, V lost 3 bases, and 4 bases had no gene match. CDR3 sequence (DNA): TGTGCCAGCAGCTGGGACAGGGTCGCCACAGATACGCAGTATTTT. Its protein is CASSWDRVATDTQYF.